This entry describes one T cell receptor (beta chain). Antigen: not known. A sample-barcoded 5' primer and a J-beta primer mix were used in a second PCR of roughly 7 to 12 cycles. Via MiXCR, TCRdb re-called the 5' RACE reads, giving one row per CDR3 protein. The sample has under 2 million distinct CDR3 sequences; 34% are singletons. This entry belongs to a study of blood T cells in healthy people across ages. Study-level results: As age increased, TCR beta diversity per million T cells fell in a roughly linear fashion.

Germline V gene sequence: CDR1 DFQATT, CDR2 SNEGSKA (reference sequence). The ends were cut back, 3 bases at V and 1 base at J, with 12 bases in the middle. CDR3 length equals 14 residues. Healthy Caucasians from Russia aged roughly 6 to 90 served as donors. A minimum of 5 micrograms of total RNA was extracted per sample. The V gene is TRBV20-1, the J gene TRBJ2-5, with D tentatively TRBD2 (5 bases). The TCR comes from a woman aged 25 to 45 in good health. The specimen was blood. CDR3 in DNA: TGCAGTGCTAGGGGTGGCGGGCCCCAAGAGACCCAGTACTTC. Translation: CSARGGGPQETQYF.